One and the same sample provided the 20 T cell receptor beta chains below, sequenced in a study of T cell repertoires in cytomegalovirus infection. From the reads, TCRdb called clonotypes with MiXCR, one entry per CDR3 protein. Of 7,500 to 9,000 distinct CDR3 sequences listed, around 54% were seen once; the top ten hold about 81%. No antigen is known for these receptors. The specimen was PBMCs, sequenced either directly or after in vitro stimulation (not recorded which). These receptors were collected from a human donor in good health (CMV status not recorded). Some clones in this sample may be carry-over from other donors' samples.

This clonotype was detected only a few times. This chain links TRBV10-3 with TRBJ2-3, with D uncertain. The CDR3 runs 12 residues. The germline gives CDR1 ENHRY, CDR2 SYGVKD. V was trimmed by 4 bases and J by 5 bases, leaving 7 bases between them. In nucleotides, the CDR3 is TGTGCCATCAGTGGAAGTGTAGATACGCAGTATTTT. Translating gives CAISGSVDTQYF.

The chain combines TRBV10-3 with TRBJ1-1, with D unclear. This CDR3 has 14 amino acids. The germline V and J ends were trimmed by 7 bases and 3 bases, with 15 bases remaining between them. Germline V gene data show CDR1 as ENHRY and CDR2 as SYGVKD. CDR3 bases: TGTGCCATCACAGAGCTCCCTGGGGACACTGAAGCTTTCTTT. This gives the protein CAITELPGDTEAFF.

This clonotype has ten or more counts. The V call is TRBV7-2, the J call TRBJ2-3; 9 nucleotides align to TRBD2. V lost 1 base and J lost 6; bases outside the gene matches: 5. The germline V gene has CDR1 SGHTA and CDR2 FQGNSA. CDR3 length equals 15 residues. This CDR3 reads CASSLDAGGPDTQYF. The CDR3 nucleotides are TGTGCCAGCAGCTTAGATGCGGGGGGGCCGGATACGCAGTATTTT. Combining the CDR3 with reference TRBV7-2 and TRBJ2-3 gives the whole variable domain GAGVSQSPSNKVTEKGKDVELRCDPISGHTALYWYRQSLGQGLEFLIYFQGNSAPDKSGLPSDRFSAERTGGSVSTLTIQRTQQEDSAVYLCASSLDAGGPDTQYFGPGTRLTVL.

About this clonotype itself: At one end, the junction sequence differs from germline, possibly due to a read error. The chain uses TRBV20-1 and TRBJ2-7, with D possibly TRBD2 on 5 matching bases. The CDR3 spans 15 residues. CDR1 and CDR2 from the germline V gene are DFQATT and SNEGSKA (reference sequence). CDR3 protein: CSSRGWDVLSYEQSF. The CDR3 DNA reads TGCAGTTCTAGAGGGTGGGATGTCCTCTCCTACGAGCAGTCCTTC.

The rearrangement joins TRBV28 to TRBJ1-5; a weak D match, TRBD1 (5 bases). V was cut by 6 bases and J by 2 bases, with 14 bases left in between. This CDR3 has 15 amino acids. Germline V CDR1 and CDR2: MDHEN, SYDVKM. CDR3 nucleotides: TGTGCCAGCAGCCTGCAGGGTAGAGGCAATCAGCCCCAGCATTTT. It encodes CASSLQGRGNQPQHF. Variable domain in full (rest from reference TRBV28 and TRBJ1-5): DVKVTQSSRYLVKRTGEKVFLECVQDMDHENMFWYRQDPGLGLRLIYFSYDVKMKEKGDIPEGYSVSREKKERFSLILESASTNQTSMYLCASSLQGRGNQPQHFGDGTRLSIL.

This clonotype was seen only a few times. J is TRBJ2-2 and V is TRBV12-3 or TRBV12-4; D possibly matches TRBD1 or TRBD2 (6 bases each). V lost 7 bases and J 7 bases, leaving 19 bases between the germline ends. This CDR3 spans 15 amino acids. CDR3 in amino acids: CASTPGGQVGGELFF. The DNA for the CDR3 is TGTGCCAGCACCCCTGGGGGGCAGGTTGGCGGGGAGCTGTTTTTT.

The chain links TRBV7-3 to TRBJ2-7; 10 nucleotides line up with TRBD2. Germline CDR1 is SGHTA and CDR2 is FQGTGA. The junction had 7 bases not matched to a gene; V was cut back by 5 bases and J by 6 bases. CDR3 length equals 14 residues. The CDR3, as DNA: TGTGCCAGCAGCCCCTCTAGCGGGGGCGGCGAGCAGTACTTC. Translation: CASSPSSGGGEQYF.

V is TRBV7-9 and J is TRBJ2-2; 9 bases align to TRBD2. V lost 5 bases and J lost 0; bases outside the gene matches: 10. CDR3 length equals 18 residues. Germline V gene data show CDR1 as SEHNR and CDR2 as FQNEAQ (reference sequence). The CDR3, as DNA: TGTGCCAGCAGCCCCTCCGTAGCGGGGGCCGCGAACACCGGGGAGCTGTTTTTT. Translated, it gives CASSPSVAGAANTGELFF.

On this clonotype itself: As the CDR3 is not closed by the conserved phenylalanine or tryptophan, this likely results from a read error. The DNA is omitted, as the CDR3 cannot be located on it reliably, and the CDR3 follows TCRdb's listing. The genes are TRBV10-2 and TRBJ2-1. CDR1 WSHSY and CDR2 SAAADI come from the germline V gene. The CDR3 is made up of 11 amino acids, end residues included. CDR3 amino acids: CASSDYNEQLL.

The V and J genes are TRBV6-8 and TRBJ1-2; 7 bases are a match to TRBD1. After removal of 0 bases from V and 6 bases from J, the junction contained 4 bases not matched to a gene. Germline CDR1 MNHGY, CDR2 SAAAGT. This CDR3 is built from 14 residues. This CDR3 is CASSYSWQGDGYTF. DNA of the CDR3: TGTGCCAGCAGTTACTCCTGGCAGGGGGATGGCTACACCTTC.

Concerning this clonotype itself: Its ends do not fully match the called genes, so a read error is possible. The chain links TRBV15 to TRBJ2-7, with 10 positions matching TRBD2. Germline CDR1 is LNHNV and CDR2 is YYDKDF (reference sequence). This CDR3 comprises 16 residues. This chain's CDR3 is CATRRDEEREGSEQYF. CDR3 sequence (DNA): TGTGCCACCCGCAGAGATGAAGAGCGGGAGGGCTCCGAGCAGTACTTC.

The chain combines TRBV20-1 with TRBJ1-5; 10 bases match TRBD1. Germline V gene sequence: CDR1 DFQATT, CDR2 SNEGSKA (reference sequence). The J segment lost 0 bases and the V segment lost 8 bases, leaving 10 bases of the junction unmatched. This CDR3 is 16 amino acids long. Written as DNA, the CDR3 is TGCAGTTATTGGGACAGGGGTCTTTATAGCAATCAGCCCCAGCATTTT. This translates into CSYWDRGLYSNQPQHF.

This clonotype turned up a few times. The V gene is TRBV18, the J gene TRBJ1-2, with no clear D. Trimming stripped 3 bases from V and 4 bases from J, with 6 bases between. The CDR3 sequence is 12 residues long. The germline V gene has CDR1 KGHSH and CDR2 LQKENI. As DNA, the CDR3 is TGTGCCAGCTCACCCGAGGGCTATGGCTACACCTTC. Its protein is CASSPEGYGYTF.

J is TRBJ1-5 and V is TRBV20-1; D call uncertain. The CDR3 extends over 12 amino acids. Germline assignment: CDR1 DFQATT and CDR2 SNEGSKA (reference sequence). Trimming removed 5 bases at V and 0 bases at J, with 5 bases between. CDR3 loop: CSARVSNQPQHF. For the CDR3, the DNA is TGCAGTGCTCGGGTTAGCAATCAGCCCCAGCATTTT.

Comment on this clonotype: An end of the junction differs from the germline gene, which may be a read error. The J gene is TRBJ1-5, the V gene TRBV6-1; 8 positions match TRBD1. Germline assignment: CDR1 MNHNS and CDR2 SASEGT. CDR3 size: 15 residues. This chain's CDR3 is CAIRFYQGAAHPPHF. The CDR3, as DNA: TGTGCCATCCGTTTTTATCAGGGGGCCGCTCATCCCCCGCATTTT.

This clonotype has only a few counts. This CDR3 is missing its conserved last phenylalanine or tryptophan, likely due to a read error. The V gene is TRBV27, the J gene TRBJ2-3; D is unclear. With 9 bases removed from V and 8 bases from J, the gap between germline ends came to 9 bases. The germline V gene encodes CDR1 MNHEY and CDR2 SMNVEV (reference sequence). CDR3 length: 10 amino acids. DNA of the CDR3: TGTGCCAGTCACGTAGCTACGCAGTATTTG. This translates into CASHVATQYL.

This CDR3 is CASSSLTASYGYTF. As DNA, the CDR3 is TGTGCCAGCAGCTCCTTGACAGCTTCCTATGGCTACACCTTC. The chain joins TRBV7-8 to TRBJ1-2; possible D gene TRBD1, 5 bases. Germline CDR1 reads SGHVS; CDR2 reads FQNEAQ. There are 14 residues in the CDR3. The V end was cut by 4 bases, the J end by 4 bases, with 13 bases between.

The chain couples TRBV27 to TRBJ2-3; D is uncertain. The CDR3 covers 10 residues. Germline CDR1 and CDR2: MNHEY and SMNVEV (reference sequence). Trimming cost V 9 bases and J 8 bases, with 9 bases left between them. In DNA form, the CDR3 reads TGTGCCAGTCACGGCTCTACGCAGTATTTT. Translated: CASHGSTQYF.

There are a few counts of this clonotype. The genes are TRBV7-9 and TRBJ2-1; 13 bases are shared with TRBD2. V dropped 4 bases and J dropped 4; count of bases not matched to a gene: 7. CDR3 length: 17 residues. Per the germline V gene, CDR1 is SEHNR and CDR2 is FQNEAQ (reference sequence). For the CDR3, the DNA is TGTGCCAGCAGCTCAGCCGAGACTAGCGGGAGGTACAATGAGCAGTTCTTC. Protein sequence: CASSSAETSGRYNEQFF.

Details on this clonotype: Compared with germline, one end of the junction differs, possibly owing to a read error. This sequence joins TRBV6-5 and TRBJ1-5, with 7 bases fitting TRBD1. Germline V gene data show CDR1 as MNHEY and CDR2 as SVGAGI. This CDR3 spans 15 amino acids. The CDR3 DNA reads TGTTACCCCGGCCTCCTACAGGGGACCAATCATCCCCAGCAGTTT. Protein sequence: CYPGLLQGTNHPQQF.